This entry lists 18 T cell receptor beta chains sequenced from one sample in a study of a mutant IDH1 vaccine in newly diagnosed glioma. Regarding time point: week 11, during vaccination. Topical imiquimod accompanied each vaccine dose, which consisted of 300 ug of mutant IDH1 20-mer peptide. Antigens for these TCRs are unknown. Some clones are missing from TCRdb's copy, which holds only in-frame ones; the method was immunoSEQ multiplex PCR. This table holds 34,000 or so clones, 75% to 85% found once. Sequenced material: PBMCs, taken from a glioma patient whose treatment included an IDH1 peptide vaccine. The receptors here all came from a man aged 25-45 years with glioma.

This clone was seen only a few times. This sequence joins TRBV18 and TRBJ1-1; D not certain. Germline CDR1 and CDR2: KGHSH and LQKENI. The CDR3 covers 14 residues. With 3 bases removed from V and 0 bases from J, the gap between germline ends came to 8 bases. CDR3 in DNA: TGTGCCAGCTCACCTGGGCCATTGAACACTGAAGCTTTCTTT. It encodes CASSPGPLNTEAFF.

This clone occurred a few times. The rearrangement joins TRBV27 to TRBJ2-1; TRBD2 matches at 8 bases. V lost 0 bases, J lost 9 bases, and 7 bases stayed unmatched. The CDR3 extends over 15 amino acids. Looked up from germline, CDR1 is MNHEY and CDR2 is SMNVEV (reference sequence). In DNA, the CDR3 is TGTGCCAGCAGTTTATCTTTCGGACTAGCTGCTGAGCAGTTCTTC. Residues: CASSLSFGLAAEQFF.

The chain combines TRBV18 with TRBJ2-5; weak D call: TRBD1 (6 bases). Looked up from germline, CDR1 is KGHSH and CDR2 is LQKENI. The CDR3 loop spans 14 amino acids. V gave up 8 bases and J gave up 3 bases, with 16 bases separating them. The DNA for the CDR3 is TGTGCCAGCGCCCTCCGGACAGTAGAAGAGACCCAGTACTTC. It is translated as CASALRTVEETQYF.

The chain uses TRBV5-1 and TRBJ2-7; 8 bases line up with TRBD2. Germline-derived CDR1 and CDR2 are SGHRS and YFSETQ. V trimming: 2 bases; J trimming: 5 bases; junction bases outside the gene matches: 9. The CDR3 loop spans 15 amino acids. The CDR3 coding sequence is TGCGCCAGCAGCTTAACGGGGGGGATAGCCCACGAGCAGTACTTC. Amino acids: CASSLTGGIAHEQYF.

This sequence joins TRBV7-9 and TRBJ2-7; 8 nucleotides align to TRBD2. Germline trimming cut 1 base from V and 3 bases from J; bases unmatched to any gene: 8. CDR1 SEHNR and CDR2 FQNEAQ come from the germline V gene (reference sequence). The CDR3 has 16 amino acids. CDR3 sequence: CASSLDASGRFYEQYF. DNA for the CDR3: TGTGCCAGCAGCTTAGACGCTAGCGGGCGATTCTACGAGCAGTACTTC.

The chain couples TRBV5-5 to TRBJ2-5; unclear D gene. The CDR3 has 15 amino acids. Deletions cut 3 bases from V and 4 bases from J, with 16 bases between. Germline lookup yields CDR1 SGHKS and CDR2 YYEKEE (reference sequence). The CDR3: CASSWMESRIETQYF. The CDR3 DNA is TGTGCCAGCAGCTGGATGGAGTCACGGATAGAGACCCAGTACTTC.

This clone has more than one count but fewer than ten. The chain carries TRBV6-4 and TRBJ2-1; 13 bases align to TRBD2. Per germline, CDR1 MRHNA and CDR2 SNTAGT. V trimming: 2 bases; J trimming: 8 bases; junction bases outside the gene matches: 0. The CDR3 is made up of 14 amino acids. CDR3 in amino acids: CASSDGLAGDEQFF. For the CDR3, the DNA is TGTGCCAGCAGTGACGGACTAGCGGGAGATGAGCAGTTCTTC.

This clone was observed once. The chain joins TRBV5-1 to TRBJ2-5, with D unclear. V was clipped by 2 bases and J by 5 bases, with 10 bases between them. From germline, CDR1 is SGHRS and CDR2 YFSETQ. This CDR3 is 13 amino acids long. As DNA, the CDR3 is TGCGCCAGCAGCTTTAATGTTTGGGAGACCCAGTACTTC. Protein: CASSFNVWETQYF.

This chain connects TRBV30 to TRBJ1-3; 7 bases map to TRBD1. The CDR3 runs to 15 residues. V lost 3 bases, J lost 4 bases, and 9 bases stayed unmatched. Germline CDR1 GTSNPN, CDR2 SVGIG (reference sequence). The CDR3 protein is CAWSLDHRGGNTIYF. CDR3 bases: TGTGCCTGGAGCCTCGACCACAGGGGAGGAAACACCATATATTTT.

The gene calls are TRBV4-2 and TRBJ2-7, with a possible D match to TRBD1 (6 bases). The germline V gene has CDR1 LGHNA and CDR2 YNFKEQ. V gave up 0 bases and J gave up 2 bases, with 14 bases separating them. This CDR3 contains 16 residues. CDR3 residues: CASSQEYRGITYEQYF. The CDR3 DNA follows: TGTGCCAGCAGCCAAGAGTATAGGGGGATAACCTACGAGCAGTACTTC.

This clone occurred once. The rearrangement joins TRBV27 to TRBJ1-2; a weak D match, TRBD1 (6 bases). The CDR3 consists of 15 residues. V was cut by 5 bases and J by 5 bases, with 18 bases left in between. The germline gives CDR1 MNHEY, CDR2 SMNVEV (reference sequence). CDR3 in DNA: TGTGCCAGCAGTCTAAACAGGGAAAGTTTTTATGGCTACACCTTC. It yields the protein CASSLNRESFYGYTF.

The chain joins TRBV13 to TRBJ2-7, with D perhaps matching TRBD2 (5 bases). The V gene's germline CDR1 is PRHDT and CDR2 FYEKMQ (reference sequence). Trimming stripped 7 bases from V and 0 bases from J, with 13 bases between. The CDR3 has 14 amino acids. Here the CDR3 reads CASTSGEFSYEQYF. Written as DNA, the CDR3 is TGTGCCAGCACTTCCGGGGAATTCTCCTACGAGCAGTACTTC. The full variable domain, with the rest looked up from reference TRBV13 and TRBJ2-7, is AAGVIQSPRHLIKEKRETATLKCYPIPRHDTVYWYQQGPGQDPQFLISFYEKMQSDKGSIPDRFSAQQFSDYHSELNMSSLELGDSALYFCASTSGEFSYEQYFGPGTRLTVT.

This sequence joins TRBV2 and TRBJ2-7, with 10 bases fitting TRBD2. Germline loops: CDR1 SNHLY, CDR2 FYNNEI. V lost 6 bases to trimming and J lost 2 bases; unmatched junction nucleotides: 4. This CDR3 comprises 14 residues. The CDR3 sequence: CASSSSGSPYEQYF. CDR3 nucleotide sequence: TGTGCCAGCAGCTCTAGCGGGAGTCCCTACGAGCAGTACTTC.

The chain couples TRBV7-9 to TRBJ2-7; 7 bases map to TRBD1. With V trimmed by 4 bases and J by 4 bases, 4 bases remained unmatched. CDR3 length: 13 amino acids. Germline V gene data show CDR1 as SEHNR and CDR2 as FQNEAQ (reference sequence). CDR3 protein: CASSSTGYYEQYF. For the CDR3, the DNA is TGTGCCAGCAGCTCGACAGGGTATTACGAGCAGTACTTC.

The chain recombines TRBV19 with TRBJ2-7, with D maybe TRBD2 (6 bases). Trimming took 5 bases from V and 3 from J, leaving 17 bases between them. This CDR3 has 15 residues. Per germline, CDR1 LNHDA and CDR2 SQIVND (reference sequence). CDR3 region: CASSGGASANYEQYF. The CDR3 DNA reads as TGTGCCAGTAGTGGCGGCGCTAGCGCTAACTACGAGCAGTACTTC.

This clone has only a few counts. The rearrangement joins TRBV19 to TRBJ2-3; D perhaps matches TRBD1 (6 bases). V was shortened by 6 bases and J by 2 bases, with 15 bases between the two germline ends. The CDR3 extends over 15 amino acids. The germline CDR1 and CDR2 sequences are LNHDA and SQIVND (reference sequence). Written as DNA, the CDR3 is TGTGCCAGTAGGAATCCCGGACAGATCACAGATACGCAGTATTTT. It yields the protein CASRNPGQITDTQYF.

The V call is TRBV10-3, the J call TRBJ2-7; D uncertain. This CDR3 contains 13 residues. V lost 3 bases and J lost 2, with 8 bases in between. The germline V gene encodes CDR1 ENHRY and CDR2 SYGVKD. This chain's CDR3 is CAISDGDTYEQYF. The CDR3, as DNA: TGTGCCATCAGTGACGGCGACACCTACGAGCAGTACTTC.

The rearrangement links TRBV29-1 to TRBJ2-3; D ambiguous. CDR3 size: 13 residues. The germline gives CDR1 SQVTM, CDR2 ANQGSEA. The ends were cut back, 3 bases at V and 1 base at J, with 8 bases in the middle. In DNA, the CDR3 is TGCAGCGTTGAGACCCTTGGCACAGATACGCAGTATTTT. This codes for CSVETLGTDTQYF.